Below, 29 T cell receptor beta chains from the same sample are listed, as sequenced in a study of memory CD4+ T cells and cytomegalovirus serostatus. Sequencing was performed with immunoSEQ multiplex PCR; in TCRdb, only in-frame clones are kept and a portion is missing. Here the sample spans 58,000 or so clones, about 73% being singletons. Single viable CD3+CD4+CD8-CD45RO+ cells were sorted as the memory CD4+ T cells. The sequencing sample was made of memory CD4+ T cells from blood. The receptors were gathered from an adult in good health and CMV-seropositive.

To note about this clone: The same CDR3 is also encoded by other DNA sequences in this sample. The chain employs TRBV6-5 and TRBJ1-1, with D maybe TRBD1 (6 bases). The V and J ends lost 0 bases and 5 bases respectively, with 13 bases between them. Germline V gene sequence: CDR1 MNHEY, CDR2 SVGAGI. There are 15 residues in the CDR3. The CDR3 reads CASSYSRSGDTEAFF. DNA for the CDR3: TGTGCCAGCAGTTACTCGCGTTCAGGGGATACTGAAGCTTTCTTT.

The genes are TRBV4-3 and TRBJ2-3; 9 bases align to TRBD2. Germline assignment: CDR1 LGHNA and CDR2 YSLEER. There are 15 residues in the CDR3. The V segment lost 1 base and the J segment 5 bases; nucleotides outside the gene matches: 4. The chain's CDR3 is CASSQGSAGGDTQYF. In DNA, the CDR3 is TGCGCCAGCAGCCAAGGATCAGCGGGAGGAGATACGCAGTATTTT.

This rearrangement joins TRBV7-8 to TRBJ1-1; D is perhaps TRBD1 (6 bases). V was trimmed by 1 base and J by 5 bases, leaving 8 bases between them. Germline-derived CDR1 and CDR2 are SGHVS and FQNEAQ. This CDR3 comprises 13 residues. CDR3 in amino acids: CASSLVRGTEAFF. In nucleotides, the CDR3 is TGTGCCAGCAGCTTAGTGAGGGGGACTGAAGCTTTCTTT.

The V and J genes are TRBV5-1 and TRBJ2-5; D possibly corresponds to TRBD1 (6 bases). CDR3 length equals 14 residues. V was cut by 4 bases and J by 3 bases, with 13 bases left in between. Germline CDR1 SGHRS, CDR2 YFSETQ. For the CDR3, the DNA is TGCGCCAGCAGCCTCCTCGGACAGAAAGAGACCCAGTACTTC. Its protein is CASSLLGQKETQYF. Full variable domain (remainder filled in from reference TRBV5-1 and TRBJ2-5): KAGVTQTPRYLIKTRGQQVTLSCSPISGHRSVSWYQQTPGQGLQFLFEYFSETQRNKGNFPGRFSGRQFSNSRSEMNVSTLELGDSALYLCASSLLGQKETQYFGPGTRLLVL.

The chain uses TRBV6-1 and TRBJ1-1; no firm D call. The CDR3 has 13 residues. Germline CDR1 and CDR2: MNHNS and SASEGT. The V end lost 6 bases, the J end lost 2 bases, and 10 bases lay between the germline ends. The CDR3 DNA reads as TGTGCCAGCAGCCCCAGACATAACACTGAAGCTTTCTTT. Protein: CASSPRHNTEAFF.

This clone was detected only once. CDR3 coding DNA: TGTGCCAGCAGGGGACAGGGGGCCTACGAGCAGTACGTC. It translates to CASRGQGAYEQYV. The V gene is TRBV6-1, the J gene TRBJ2-7; 11 nucleotides agree with TRBD1. The V and J ends lost 6 bases and 2 bases, in that order; junction bases with no gene match: 0. CDR3 length equals 13 residues. Per germline, CDR1 MNHNS and CDR2 SASEGT.

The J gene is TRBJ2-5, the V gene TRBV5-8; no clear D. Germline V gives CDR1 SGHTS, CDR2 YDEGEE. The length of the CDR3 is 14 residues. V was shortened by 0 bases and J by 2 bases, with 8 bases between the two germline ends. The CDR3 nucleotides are TGTGCCAGCAGCTTGGGGCAAGTACAAGAGACCCAGTACTTC. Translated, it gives CASSLGQVQETQYF.

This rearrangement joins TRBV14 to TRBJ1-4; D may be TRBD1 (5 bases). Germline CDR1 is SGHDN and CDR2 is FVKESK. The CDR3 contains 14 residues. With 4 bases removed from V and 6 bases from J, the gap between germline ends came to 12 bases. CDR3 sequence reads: CASSPLGDDEKLFF. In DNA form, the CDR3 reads TGTGCCAGCAGCCCTCTTGGGGACGATGAAAAACTGTTTTTT.

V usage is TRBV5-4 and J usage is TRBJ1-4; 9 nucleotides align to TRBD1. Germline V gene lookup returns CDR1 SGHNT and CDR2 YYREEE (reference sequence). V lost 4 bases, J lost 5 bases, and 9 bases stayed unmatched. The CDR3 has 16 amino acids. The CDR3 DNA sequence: TGTGCCAGCAGCCCCGGGACAGGGAGCCACAATGAAAAACTGTTTTTT. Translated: CASSPGTGSHNEKLFF. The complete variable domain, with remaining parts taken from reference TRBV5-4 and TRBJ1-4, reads ETGVTQSPTHLIKTRGQQVTLRCSSQSGHNTVSWYQQALGQGPQFIFQYYREEENGRGNFPPRFSGLQFPNYSSELNVNALELDDSALYLCASSPGTGSHNEKLFFGSGTQLSVL.

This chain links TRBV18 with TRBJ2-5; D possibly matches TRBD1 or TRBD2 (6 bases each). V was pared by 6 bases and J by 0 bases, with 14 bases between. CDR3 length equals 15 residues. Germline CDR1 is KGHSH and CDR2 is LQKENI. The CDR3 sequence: CASSPRGGHQETQYF. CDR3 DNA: TGTGCCAGCTCCCCGAGAGGGGGGCACCAAGAGACCCAGTACTTC.

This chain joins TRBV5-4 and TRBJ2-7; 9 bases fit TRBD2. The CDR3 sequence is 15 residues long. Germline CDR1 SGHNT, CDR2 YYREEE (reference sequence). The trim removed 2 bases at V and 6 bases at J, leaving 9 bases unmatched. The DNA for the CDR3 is TGTGCCAGCAGCTTCTCGGGACTAGCTCGAATCGAGCAGTACTTC. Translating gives CASSFSGLARIEQYF.

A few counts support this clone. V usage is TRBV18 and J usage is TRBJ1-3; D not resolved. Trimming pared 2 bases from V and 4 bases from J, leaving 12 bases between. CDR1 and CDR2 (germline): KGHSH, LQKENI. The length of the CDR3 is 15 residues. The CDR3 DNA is TGTGCCAGCTCACCAATGTCGGCCCCCGGAAACACCATATATTTT. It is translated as CASSPMSAPGNTIYF.

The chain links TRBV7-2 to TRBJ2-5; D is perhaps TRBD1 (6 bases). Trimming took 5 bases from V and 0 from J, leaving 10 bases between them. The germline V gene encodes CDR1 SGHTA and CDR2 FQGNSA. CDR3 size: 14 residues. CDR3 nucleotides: TGTGCCAGCAGCCGCAGGGGCCACCAAGAGACCCAGTACTTC. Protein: CASSRRGHQETQYF. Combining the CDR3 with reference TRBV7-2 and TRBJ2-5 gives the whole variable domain GAGVSQSPSNKVTEKGKDVELRCDPISGHTALYWYRQSLGQGLEFLIYFQGNSAPDKSGLPSDRFSAERTGGSVSTLTIQRTQQEDSAVYLCASSRRGHQETQYFGPGTRLLVL.

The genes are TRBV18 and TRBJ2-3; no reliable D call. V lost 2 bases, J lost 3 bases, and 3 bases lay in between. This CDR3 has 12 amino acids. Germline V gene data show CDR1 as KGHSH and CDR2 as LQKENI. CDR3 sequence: CASSPETDTQYF. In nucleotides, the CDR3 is TGTGCCAGCTCACCAGAGACAGATACGCAGTATTTT.

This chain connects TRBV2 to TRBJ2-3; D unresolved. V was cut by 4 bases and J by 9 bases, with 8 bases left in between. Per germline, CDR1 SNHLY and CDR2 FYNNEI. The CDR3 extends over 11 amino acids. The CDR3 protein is CASSVIGTQYF. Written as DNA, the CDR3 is TGTGCCAGCAGTGTGATAGGGACGCAGTATTTT.

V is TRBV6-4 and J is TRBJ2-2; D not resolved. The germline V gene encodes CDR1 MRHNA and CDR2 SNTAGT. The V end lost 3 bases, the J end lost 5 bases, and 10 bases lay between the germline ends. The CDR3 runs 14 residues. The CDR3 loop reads CASSDTDRTGELFF. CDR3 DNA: TGTGCCAGCAGTGATACGGATCGAACCGGGGAGCTGTTTTTT.

CDR3 loop: CASSPLLDRRNTGELFF. The DNA for the CDR3 is TGTGCCAGCAGCCCTTTGCTAGACAGGCGGAACACCGGGGAGCTGTTTTTT. The chain combines TRBV7-9 with TRBJ2-2; D perhaps matches TRBD1 (6 bases). The V gene lost 5 bases and the J gene lost 1 base, with 17 bases spanning the gap. This CDR3 has 17 amino acids. In germline, CDR1 is SEHNR, CDR2 FQNEAQ (reference sequence).

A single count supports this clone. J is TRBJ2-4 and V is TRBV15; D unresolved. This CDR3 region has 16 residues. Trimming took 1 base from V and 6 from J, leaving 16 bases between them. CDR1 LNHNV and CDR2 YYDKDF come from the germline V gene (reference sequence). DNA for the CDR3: TGTGCCACCAGCAGAGTTGGGCTAGGGATCGGAAACATTCAGTACTTC. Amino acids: CATSRVGLGIGNIQYF.

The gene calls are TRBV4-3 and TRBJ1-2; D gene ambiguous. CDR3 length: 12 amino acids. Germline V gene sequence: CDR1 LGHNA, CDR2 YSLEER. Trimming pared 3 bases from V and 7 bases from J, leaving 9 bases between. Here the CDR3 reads CASSHPGSGYTF. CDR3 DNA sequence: TGCGCCAGCAGCCACCCGGGGAGTGGCTACACCTTC.

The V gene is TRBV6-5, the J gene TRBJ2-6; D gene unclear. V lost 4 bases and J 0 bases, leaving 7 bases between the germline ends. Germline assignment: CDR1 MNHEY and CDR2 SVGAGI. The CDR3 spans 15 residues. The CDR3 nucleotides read TGTGCCAGCAGTTTGTTGGCCTCTGGGGCCAACGTCCTGACTTTC. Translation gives CASSLLASGANVLTF.

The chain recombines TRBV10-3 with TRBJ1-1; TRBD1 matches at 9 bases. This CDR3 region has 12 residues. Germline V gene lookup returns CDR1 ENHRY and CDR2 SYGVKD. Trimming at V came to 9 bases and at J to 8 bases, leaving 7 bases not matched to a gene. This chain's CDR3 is CAMAPGTGEAFF. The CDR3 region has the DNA TGTGCCATGGCTCCCGGGACAGGGGAAGCTTTCTTT.

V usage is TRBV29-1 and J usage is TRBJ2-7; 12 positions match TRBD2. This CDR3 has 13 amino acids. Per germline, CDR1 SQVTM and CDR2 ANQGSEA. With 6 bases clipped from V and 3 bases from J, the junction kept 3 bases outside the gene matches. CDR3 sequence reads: CSVPTSGSYEQYV. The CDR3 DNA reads TGCAGCGTCCCGACTAGCGGGAGCTACGAGCAGTACGTC.

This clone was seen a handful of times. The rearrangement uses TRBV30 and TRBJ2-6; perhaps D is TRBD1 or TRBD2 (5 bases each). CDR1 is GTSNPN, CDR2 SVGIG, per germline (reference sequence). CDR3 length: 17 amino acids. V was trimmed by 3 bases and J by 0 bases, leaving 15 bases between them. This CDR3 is CAWRRGRTLSGANVLTF. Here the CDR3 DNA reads TGTGCCTGGAGGAGGGGAAGGACCCTCTCTGGGGCCAACGTCCTGACTTTC.

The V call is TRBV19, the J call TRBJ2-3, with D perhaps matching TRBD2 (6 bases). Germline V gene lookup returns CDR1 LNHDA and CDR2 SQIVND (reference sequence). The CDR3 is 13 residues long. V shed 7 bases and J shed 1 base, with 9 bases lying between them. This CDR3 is CASKVAGTDTQYF. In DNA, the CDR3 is TGTGCCAGTAAGGTAGCGGGCACAGATACGCAGTATTTT.

The CDR3 sequence is CASSFAGLAGINEQFF. CDR3 sequence (DNA): TGTGCCAGCAGTTTCGCGGGACTAGCGGGAATAAATGAGCAGTTCTTC. V usage is TRBV28 and J usage is TRBJ2-1; 13 bases line up with TRBD2. Per the germline V gene, CDR1 is MDHEN and CDR2 is SYDVKM. The junction had 6 bases not matched to a gene; V was cut back by 3 bases and J by 7 bases. The CDR3 runs 16 residues.

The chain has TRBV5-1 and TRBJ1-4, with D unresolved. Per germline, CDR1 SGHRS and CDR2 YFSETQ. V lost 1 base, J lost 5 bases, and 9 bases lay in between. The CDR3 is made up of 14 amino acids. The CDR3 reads CASSLKARNEKLFF. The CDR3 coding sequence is TGCGCCAGCAGCTTGAAGGCAAGAAATGAAAAACTGTTTTTT.

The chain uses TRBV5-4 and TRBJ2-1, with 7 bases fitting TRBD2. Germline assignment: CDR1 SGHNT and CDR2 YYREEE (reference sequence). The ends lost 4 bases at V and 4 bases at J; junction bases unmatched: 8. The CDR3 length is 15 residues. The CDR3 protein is CASSLGGSGYNEQFF. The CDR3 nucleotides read TGTGCCAGCAGCCTCGGGGGTAGCGGGTACAATGAGCAGTTCTTC.

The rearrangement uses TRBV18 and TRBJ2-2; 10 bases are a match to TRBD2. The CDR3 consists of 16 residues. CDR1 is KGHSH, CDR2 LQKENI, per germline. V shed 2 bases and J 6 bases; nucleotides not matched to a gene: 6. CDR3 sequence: CASSPWLAGEAGELFF. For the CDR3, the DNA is TGTGCCAGCTCACCATGGCTAGCGGGAGAAGCCGGGGAGCTGTTTTTT.

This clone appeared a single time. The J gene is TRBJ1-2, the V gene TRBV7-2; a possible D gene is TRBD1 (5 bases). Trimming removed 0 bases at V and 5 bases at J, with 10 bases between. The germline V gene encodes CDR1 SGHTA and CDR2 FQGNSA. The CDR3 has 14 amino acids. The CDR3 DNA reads TGTGCCAGCAGCTTAGCGAACAGGCAATATGGCTACACCTTC. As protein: CASSLANRQYGYTF.